A single sample gave rise to the 16 T cell receptor beta chains below, sequenced in a study of T cell responses to AZD1222 COVID-19 vaccine. This table comes from immunoSEQ multiplex PCR, and its TCRdb copy is limited to in-frame clones, with some not included. The profile covers over 150,000 clones, with 90% to 95% appearing a single time and roughly 1% taken by the ten largest. Sequencing used peripheral blood, obtained 28 days after the second dose of the MenACWY control vaccine. The receptors originated from an adult who received the MenACWY meningococcal vaccine as a control.

DNA of the CDR3: TGCGCCAGCAGCTTGTCGACAGGAGAGACCCAGTACTTC. Encoded protein: CASSLSTGETQYF. This sequence joins TRBV5-1 and TRBJ2-5; possibly TRBD1 for D (6 bases). The CDR3 consists of 13 residues. CDR1 SGHRS and CDR2 YFSETQ come from the germline V gene. V was pared by 1 base and J by 4 bases, with 8 bases between.

The chain has TRBV5-1 and TRBJ2-2, with D perhaps matching TRBD1 or TRBD2 (6 bases each). The V end lost 1 base, the J end lost 1 base, and 8 bases lay between the germline ends. CDR1 and CDR2 (germline): SGHRS, YFSETQ. This CDR3 has 15 amino acids. The CDR3 coding sequence is TGCGCCAGCAGCTTGCGGGGGCTGAACACCGGGGAGCTGTTTTTT. As protein: CASSLRGLNTGELFF.

This chain connects TRBV11-2 to TRBJ2-2; TRBD1 matches 9 bases. Germline trimming cut 1 base from V and 4 bases from J; bases unmatched to any gene: 4. CDR3 length equals 16 residues. Per the germline V gene, CDR1 is SGHAT and CDR2 is FQNNGV. The CDR3 spells CASSLGTGVGTGELFF. The CDR3 region has the DNA TGTGCCAGCAGCTTAGGGACAGGGGTTGGCACCGGGGAGCTGTTTTTT.

This sequence joins TRBV11-2 and TRBJ2-1; 12 nucleotides match TRBD2. Germline V gene data show CDR1 as SGHAT and CDR2 as FQNNGV. The trim removed 6 bases at V and 8 bases at J, leaving 14 bases unmatched. The CDR3 has 17 residues. CDR3 sequence (DNA): TGTGCCAGCAGATCCCTGTTGCTAGCGGGGGGGCCCCATGAGCAGTTCTTC. Its translation: CASRSLLLAGGPHEQFF.

This rearrangement joins TRBV4-1 to TRBJ1-4, with D uncertain. This CDR3 region has 16 residues. Trimming stripped 0 bases from V and 8 bases from J, with 16 bases between. Germline CDR1 reads MGHRA; CDR2 reads YSYEKL. In DNA form, the CDR3 reads TGCGCCAGCAGCCAAGATTTGATCCGGAAGTGGGAAAAACTGTTTTTT. Protein product: CASSQDLIRKWEKLFF.

Here the CDR3 reads CASSVDGTGFGNTIYF. For the CDR3, the DNA is TGTGCCAGCAGCGTAGACGGGACAGGGTTTGGAAACACCATATATTTT. This rearrangement joins TRBV9 to TRBJ1-3, with 9 nucleotides matching TRBD1. The CDR3 runs to 16 residues. The V segment lost 0 bases and the J segment 3 bases; nucleotides outside the gene matches: 4. Germline V gives CDR1 SGDLS, CDR2 YYNGEE.

The chain has TRBV6-2 or TRBV6-3 and TRBJ1-5; 11 bases line up with TRBD1. The germline V gene encodes CDR1 MNHEY and CDR2 SVGEGT. There are 15 residues in the CDR3. J gave up 6 bases and V 5 bases, and 6 bases lay outside the gene matches. The CDR3 DNA is TGTGCCAGCAGTCTAGGACAGGGGGCCCGTCAGCCCCAGCATTTT. Translated, it gives CASSLGQGARQPQHF.

The chain combines TRBV4-2 with TRBJ1-2; no reliable D call. This CDR3 contains 13 residues. V gave up 4 bases and J gave up 8 bases, with 14 bases separating them. Germline CDR1 LGHNA, CDR2 YNFKEQ. CDR3 coding DNA: TGTGCCAGCAGCCCGGGCCAAGTTCCAGGCTACACCTTC. It yields the protein CASSPGQVPGYTF.

The chain carries TRBV6-6 and TRBJ1-5; 8 bases are shared with TRBD1. There are 15 residues in the CDR3. Germline values: CDR1 MNHNY, CDR2 SVGAGI (reference sequence). V shed 2 bases and J 1 base; nucleotides not matched to a gene: 1. CDR3 nucleotides: TGTGCCAGCAGTTACGGACAGGGCAGCAATCAGCCCCAGCATTTT. Translated: CASSYGQGSNQPQHF.

The rearrangement joins TRBV18 to TRBJ1-2; D gene unclear. The CDR3 extends over 15 amino acids. Trimming pared 3 bases from V and 2 bases from J, leaving 13 bases between. Per germline, CDR1 KGHSH and CDR2 LQKENI. In DNA, the CDR3 is TGTGCCAGCTCACCGGCGGGAGGAATAAACTATGGCTACACCTTC. This codes for CASSPAGGINYGYTF.

The chain employs TRBV11-2 and TRBJ2-5; a possible D gene is TRBD1 (6 bases). CDR1 is SGHAT and CDR2 is FQNNGV in the germline V gene. The CDR3 covers 17 residues. V shed 5 bases and J shed 5 bases, with 24 bases lying between them. The CDR3 loop reads CASSPPNRVGRGETQYF. In DNA, the CDR3 is TGTGCCAGCAGCCCCCCCAACAGGGTGGGAAGGGGGGAGACCCAGTACTTC. Full variable domain (rest looked up from reference TRBV11-2 and TRBJ2-5): EAGVAQSPRYKIIEKRQSVAFWCNPISGHATLYWYQQILGQGPKLLIQFQNNGVVDDSQLPKDRFSAERLKGVDSTLKIQPAKLEDSAVYLCASSPPNRVGRGETQYFGPGTRLLVL.

The chain combines TRBV20-1 with TRBJ1-1, with a tentative D call TRBD1 (6 bases). CDR1 is DFQATT, CDR2 SNEGSKA, per germline (reference sequence). The CDR3 covers 14 residues. Trimming left V 3 bases short and J 2 bases short, with 13 bases between. The CDR3 DNA reads TGCAGTGCTAGTAGGGGGAAGGTCAACACTGAAGCTTTCTTT. Encoded protein: CSASRGKVNTEAFF.

The V gene is TRBV3-1 (or the pseudogene TRBV3-2), the J gene TRBJ2-5, with no clear D. V was pared by 6 bases and J by 2 bases, with 10 bases between. Per the germline V gene, CDR1 is LGHDT and CDR2 is YNNKEL (reference sequence). This CDR3 is built from 13 residues. Here the CDR3 reads CASSPGRQETQYF. The CDR3 coding sequence is TGTGCCAGCAGTCCCGGACGTCAAGAGACCCAGTACTTC.

This clone was detected once. DNA of the CDR3: TGTGCCAGCAGCATCGGGACTTCGAACAATGAGCAGTTCTTC. Protein product: CASSIGTSNNEQFF. V usage is TRBV7-3 and J usage is TRBJ2-1; D might be TRBD2 (6 bases). Trimming pared 5 bases from V and 5 bases from J, leaving 13 bases between. The CDR3 length is 14 residues. Germline V gene lookup returns CDR1 SGHTA and CDR2 FQGTGA.

V gene TRBV6-4 combines with J gene TRBJ1-2; 7 bases are a match to TRBD1. The length of the CDR3 is 15 residues. The V segment lost 6 bases and the J segment 0 bases; nucleotides outside the gene matches: 7. Germline assignment: CDR1 MRHNA and CDR2 SNTAGT. This CDR3 reads CASREGTAANYGYTF. CDR3 sequence (DNA): TGTGCCAGCAGAGAAGGGACAGCCGCTAACTATGGCTACACCTTC.

This chain uses TRBV7-9 with TRBJ1-1; D call uncertain. This CDR3 comprises 12 residues. Deletions cut 5 bases from V and 1 base from J, with 5 bases between. Per germline, CDR1 SEHNR and CDR2 FQNEAQ (reference sequence). CDR3 sequence (DNA): TGTGCCAGCAGCGAACGGAACACTGAAGCTTTCTTT. It specifies CASSERNTEAFF.